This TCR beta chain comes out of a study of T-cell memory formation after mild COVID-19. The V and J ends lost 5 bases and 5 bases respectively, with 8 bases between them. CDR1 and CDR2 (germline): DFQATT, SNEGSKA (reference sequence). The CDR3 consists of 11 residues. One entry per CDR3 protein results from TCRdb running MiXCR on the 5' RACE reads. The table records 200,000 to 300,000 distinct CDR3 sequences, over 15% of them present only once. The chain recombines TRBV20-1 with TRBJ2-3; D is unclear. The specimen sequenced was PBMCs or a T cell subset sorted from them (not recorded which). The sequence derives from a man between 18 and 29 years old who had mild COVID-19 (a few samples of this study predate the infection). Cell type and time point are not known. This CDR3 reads CSAGRRDTQYF. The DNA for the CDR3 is TGCAGTGCTGGCCGCAGAGATACGCAGTATTTT.